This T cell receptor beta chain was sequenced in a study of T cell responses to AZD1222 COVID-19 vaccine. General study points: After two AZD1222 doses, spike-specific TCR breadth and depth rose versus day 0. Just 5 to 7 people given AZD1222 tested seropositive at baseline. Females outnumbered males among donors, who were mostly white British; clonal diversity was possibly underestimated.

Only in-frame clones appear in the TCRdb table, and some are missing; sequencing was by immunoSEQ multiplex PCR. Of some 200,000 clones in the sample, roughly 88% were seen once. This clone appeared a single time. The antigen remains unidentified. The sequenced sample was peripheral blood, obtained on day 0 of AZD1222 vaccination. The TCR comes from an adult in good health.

This chain's CDR3 is CASGLLGQAYEQYF. The CDR3 DNA reads as TGTGCCAGCGGATTACTCGGACAGGCCTACGAGCAGTACTTC. The V gene is TRBV27, the J gene TRBJ2-7, with 7 positions matching TRBD1. Germline V CDR1 and CDR2: MNHEY, SMNVEV (reference sequence). The CDR3 extends over 14 amino acids. J gave up 2 bases and V 8 bases, and 9 bases lay outside the gene matches.